These 3 T cell receptor beta chains share one sample of origin, sequenced in a study of blood T cell repertoires in COVID-19. Generated by immunoSEQ multiplex PCR, the TCRdb table keeps only in-frame clones and is missing some. The data contain around 340,000 clones, almost 90% of them singletons. The sequenced sample consisted of PBMCs or T cells enriched from blood (not recorded which). The source of these receptors is a woman between 25 and 40 years old who had been exposed to COVID-19.

In DNA form, the CDR3 reads TGTGCCAGCAGTAGGGACACCGGACAAGAGACCCAGTACTTC. Its translation is CASSRDTGQETQYF. The J gene is TRBJ2-5, the V gene TRBV2; maybe TRBD1 (6 bases). Germline V gene sequence: CDR1 SNHLY, CDR2 FYNNEI. V lost 5 bases and J 2 bases, leaving 12 bases between the germline ends. The CDR3 totals 14 residues. The entire variable domain, with the rest obtained from reference TRBV2 and TRBJ2-5, is as follows: EPEVTQTPSHQVTQMGQEVILRCVPISNHLYFYWYRQILGQKVEFLVSFYNNEISEKSEIFDDQFSVERPDGSNFTLKIRSTKLEDSAMYFCASSRDTGQETQYFGPGTRLLVL.

The chain is built from TRBV6-5 and TRBJ1-1; D ambiguous. Germline-derived CDR1 and CDR2 are MNHEY and SVGAGI. V was shortened by 2 bases and J by 5 bases, with 9 bases between the two germline ends. This CDR3 contains 13 residues. The CDR3 nucleotides read TGTGCCAGCAGTTACGATGAGGAGACTGAAGCTTTCTTT. Residues: CASSYDEETEAFF.

The CDR3 DNA follows: TGTGCCAGCAGCCCCAGGTGGGGAGGGACCTACGAGCAGTACTTC. Translated, it gives CASSPRWGGTYEQYF. The V call is TRBV28, the J call TRBJ2-7; TRBD2 agrees at 7 bases. V was pared by 6 bases and J by 2 bases, with 10 bases of the junction left unmatched. The CDR3 consists of 15 residues. Germline V lookup: CDR1 MDHEN, CDR2 SYDVKM.